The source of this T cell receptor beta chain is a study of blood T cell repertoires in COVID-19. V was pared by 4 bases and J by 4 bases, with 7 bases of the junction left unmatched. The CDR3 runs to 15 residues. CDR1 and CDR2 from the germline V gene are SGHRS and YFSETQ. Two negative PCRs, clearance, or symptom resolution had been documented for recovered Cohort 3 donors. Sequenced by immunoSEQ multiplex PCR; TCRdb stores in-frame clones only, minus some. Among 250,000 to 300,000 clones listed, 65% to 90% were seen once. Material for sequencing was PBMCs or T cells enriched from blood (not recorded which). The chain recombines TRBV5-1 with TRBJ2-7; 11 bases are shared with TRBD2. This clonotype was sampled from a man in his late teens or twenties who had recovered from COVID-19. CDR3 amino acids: CASSPGTSGLYEQYF. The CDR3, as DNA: TGCGCCAGCAGCCCTGGGACTAGCGGTCTTTACGAGCAGTACTTC.